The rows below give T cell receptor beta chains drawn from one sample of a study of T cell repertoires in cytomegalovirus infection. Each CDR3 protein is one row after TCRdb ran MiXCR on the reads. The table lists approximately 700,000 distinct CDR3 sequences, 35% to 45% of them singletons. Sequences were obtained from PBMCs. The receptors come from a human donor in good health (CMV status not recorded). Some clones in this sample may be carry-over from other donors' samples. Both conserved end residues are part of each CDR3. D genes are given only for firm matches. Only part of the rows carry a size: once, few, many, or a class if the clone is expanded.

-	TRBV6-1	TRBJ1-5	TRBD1	TGTGCCAGCATGGACAGGGGAGTCCGTCAGCCCCAGCATTTT	CASMDRGVRQPQHF
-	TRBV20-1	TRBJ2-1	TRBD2	TGCAGTGCTACAGCACTAGCGGGAGTGTCTTACAATGAGCAGTTCTTC	CSATALAGVSYNEQFF
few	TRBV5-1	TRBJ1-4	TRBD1	TGCGCCAGCAGCATCCGGACAGCCCAGGGGGTTAATGAAAAACTGTTTTTT	CASSIRTAQGVNEKLFF
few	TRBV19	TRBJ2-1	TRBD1	TGTGCCGCAGCCAGGGGGTCCTACAATGAGCAGTTCTTC	CAAARGSYNEQFF
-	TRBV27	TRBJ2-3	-	TGTGCCAGCAGTTTGCAGGCGGTTGGGGGGAGAGATACGCAGTATTTT	CASSLQAVGGRDTQYF
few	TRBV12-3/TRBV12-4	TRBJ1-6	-	TGTGCCAGCAGTCCCAGGGGTCCCAATTCACCCCTCCACTTT	CASSPRGPNSPLHF
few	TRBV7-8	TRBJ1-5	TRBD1	TGTGCCACCAGGATCGGACAGGGGGGGAATCAGCCCCAGCATTTT	CATRIGQGGNQPQHF
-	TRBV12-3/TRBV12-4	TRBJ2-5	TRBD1	TGTGCCAGCAGTTCCACGGACAGGGGGGAATGGGAGACCCAGTACTTC	CASSSTDRGEWETQYF
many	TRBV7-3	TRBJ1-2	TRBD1	TGTGCCAGCAGCTTAACATCAGGGGGAGACTATGGCTACACCTTC	CASSLTSGGDYGYTF
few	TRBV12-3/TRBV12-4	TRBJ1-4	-	TGTGCCAGCACCCCCGACAGGTCGGATAATGAAAAACTGTTTTTT	CASTPDRSDNEKLFF
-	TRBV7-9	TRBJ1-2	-	TGTGCCAGCAGCTATGGTAGTTCAGGGGTCACTCTCTCTAGCTATGGCTACACCTTC	CASSYGSSGVTLSSYGYTF
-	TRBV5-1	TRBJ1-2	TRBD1	TGCGCCAGCAGACAGGGGGTTGACTATGGCTACACCTTC	CASRQGVDYGYTF
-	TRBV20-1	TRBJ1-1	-	TGCAGTCCCCGGAGGGGGGGGACTGAAGCTTTCTTT	CSPRRGGTEAFF
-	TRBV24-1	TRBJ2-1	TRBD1	TGTGCCCCCAGTGACCAGGGACAGATCTCCTACAATGAGCAGTTCTTC	CAPSDQGQISYNEQFF